These T cell receptor beta chains were read from a single sample in a study of molecular identifiers for immune sequencing clone quantification. MiXCR was run by TCRdb on the PCR reads, yielding one entry per CDR3 protein. The table includes approximately 680,000 distinct CDR3 sequences, 25% detected once. Sample: naive CD8+ T cells from blood, with Jurkat cell RNA spiked in. These receptors were obtained from a human donor in good health. Some libraries in this study had Jurkat cell RNA spiked in. The CDR3 runs from the conserved cysteine through the conserved F or W. A D gene is named only where the DNA matches it firmly. Size is omitted from some rows. Given values are once, few, many or a class for expanded clones.

CDR3aa	CDR3nt	abundance	v_gene	j_gene	d_gene
CASSNILLPEQYF	TGTGCCAGCAGCAATATACTCCTACCCGAGCAGTACTTC	NA	TRBV7-2	TRBJ2-7	NA
CASHPLGLTEAFF	TGTGCCAGTCACCCCTTGGGGTTAACTGAAGCTTTCTTT	NA	TRBV19	TRBJ1-1	NA
CASSQGLAGGPTGELFF	TGCGCCAGCAGCCAAGGGCTGGCGGGAGGGCCCACCGGGGAGCTGTTTTTT	NA	TRBV4-1	TRBJ2-2	TRBD2
CASRPTGSGPQHF	TGCGCCAGCAGACCGACAGGTTCGGGGCCCCAGCATTTT	NA	TRBV4-1	TRBJ1-5	NA
CASSLVGDINEKLFF	TGCGCCAGCAGCTTGGTTGGAGACATTAATGAAAAACTGTTTTTT	many	TRBV5-1	TRBJ1-4	NA
CASSLVLSGELFF	TGTGCCAGCAGCTTAGTTCTGTCCGGGGAGCTGTTTTTT	few	TRBV7-2	TRBJ2-2	NA
CASSFTGVDQETQYF	TGTGCCAGCAGTTTTACCGGGGTCGACCAAGAGACCCAGTACTTC	few	TRBV27	TRBJ2-5	NA
CASSSENTDTQYF	TGTGCCAGCAGTAGCGAGAACACAGATACGCAGTATTTT	many	TRBV28	TRBJ2-3	NA
CAWSSGRAGTGELFF	TGTGCCTGGAGTAGCGGGAGGGCCGGCACCGGGGAGCTGTTTTTT	NA	TRBV30	TRBJ2-2	TRBD2
CASSVAWTPNTEAFF	TGTGCCAGCAGCGTAGCTTGGACACCGAACACTGAAGCTTTCTTT	many	TRBV9	TRBJ1-1	NA
CASSAPSGRATDTQYF	TGTGCCAGCAGCGCTCCTAGCGGGAGGGCAACAGATACGCAGTATTTT	few	TRBV9	TRBJ2-3	TRBD2
CSVGRTANTEAFF	TGCAGCGTTGGGAGGACGGCGAACACTGAAGCTTTCTTT	many	TRBV29-1	TRBJ1-1	NA
CASSLEVGEPEQYF	TGTGCCAGCAGCTTAGAGGTCGGAGAGCCCGAGCAGTACTTC	many	TRBV7-6	TRBJ2-7	NA
CASSTPTGPNTEAFF	TGTGCCAGCAGTACCCCGACAGGACCTAACACTGAAGCTTTCTTT	many	TRBV28	TRBJ1-1	NA
CAGRDLVSPLHF	TGTGCCGGCAGGGACTTAGTTTCACCCCTCCACTTT	few	TRBV12-3/TRBV12-4	TRBJ1-6	NA
CANRQVVNGRLLAQYF	TGCGCCAACCGCCAAGTGGTTAACGGGCGCCTCTTGGCCCAATACTTC	NA	TRBV4-1	TRBJ2-5	NA
CASGPEKLFF	TGTGCCAGCGGGCCCGAAAAACTGTTTTTT	many	TRBV2	TRBJ1-4	NA
CASSSQDRQGPFKQGTNEKLFF	TGTGCCAGCAGCTCACAAGATAGACAGGGACCTTTCAAACAAGGAACTAATGAAAAACTGTTTTTT	NA	TRBV5-6	TRBJ1-4	TRBD1
CASSLTLAGETQYF	TGTGCCAGCAGTTTAACTCTAGCTGGGGAGACCCAGTACTTC	few	TRBV27	TRBJ2-5	NA
CASSPGLASEQFF	TGTGCCAGCAGCCCTGGACTAGCCAGTGAGCAGTTCTTC	NA	TRBV6-2/TRBV6-3	TRBJ2-1	TRBD2
CASSTHGTVNTGELFF	TGTGCCAGCAGCACTCACGGGACAGTGAACACCGGGGAGCTGTTTTTT	NA	TRBV9	TRBJ2-2	TRBD1
CASSPIRAGVLHEQYF	TGTGCCAGCAGCCCTATCCGGGCGGGGGTTTTGCACGAGCAGTACTTC	few	TRBV7-9	TRBJ2-7	TRBD2
CASSVGQGGSYNEQFF	TGTGCCAGTAGTGTAGGACAGGGGGGCTCCTACAATGAGCAGTTCTTC	NA	TRBV19	TRBJ2-1	TRBD1
CASSLGGTGSYNEQFF	TGTGCCAGCAGCTTAGGGGGGACAGGGTCCTACAATGAGCAGTTCTTC	many	TRBV11-2	TRBJ2-1	TRBD1
CASSFVGGSEAFF	TGTGCCAGCAGCTTCGTTGGAGGCAGTGAAGCTTTCTTT	NA	TRBV11-3	TRBJ1-1	NA
CASSLVSRDNEQFF	TGTGCCAGCAGCTTAGTGAGTAGAGACAATGAGCAGTTCTTC	few	TRBV7-9	TRBJ2-1	NA
CASTGQDRRGEQYF	TGTGCCAGCACGGGGCAGGACAGGAGAGGAGAGCAGTACTTC	NA	TRBV21-1	TRBJ2-7	NA
CASTEPPRGSVSEQFF	TGTGCCAGCACCGAACCCCCCAGGGGGAGTGTGAGTGAGCAGTTCTTC	NA	TRBV28	TRBJ2-1	TRBD1
CASTFGTPNTYEQYF	TGTGCCAGCACCTTCGGGACTCCGAACACCTACGAGCAGTACTTC	few	TRBV12-3/TRBV12-4	TRBJ2-7	NA